The rows below give T cell receptor beta chains drawn from one sample of a study of blood T cell repertoires in COVID-19. Sequencing was performed with immunoSEQ multiplex PCR; in TCRdb, only in-frame clones are kept and a portion is missing. The sample gives some 130,000 clones, 86% of which show up once; about 4.4% is in the top ten. The sample comprised PBMCs or T cells enriched from blood (not recorded which). These receptors were taken from a man between 50 and 59 years old who had recovered from COVID-19. Each CDR3 is given with its conserved first and last residue. The D gene is left open where the match is weak. Clone size, where shown, is once, few, many, or a class for clones that have expanded.

cdr3_length	v_call	clone_size	d_call	j_call	cdr3_aa	cdr3_nt
13	TRBV6-5	.	.	TRBJ2-7	CASSLKGPGEQYF	TGTGCCAGCAGTCTAAAAGGCCCGGGTGAGCAGTACTTC
14	TRBV30	.	.	TRBJ1-5	CAWQTGYSNQPQHF	TGTGCCTGGCAGACAGGATATAGCAATCAGCCCCAGCATTTT
15	TRBV5-6	few	TRBD1	TRBJ1-1	CASSLRDSWNTEAFF	TGTGCCAGCAGCCTACGGGACAGCTGGAACACTGAAGCTTTCTTT
14	TRBV28	.	.	TRBJ1-2	CASSIPPTGYGYTF	TGTGCCAGCAGTATCCCCCCAACGGGGTATGGCTACACCTTC
15	TRBV19	.	TRBD1	TRBJ1-4	CASSSTGATNEKLFF	TGTGCCAGTAGTTCTACAGGGGCAACTAATGAAAAACTGTTTTTT
13	TRBV28	.	TRBD1	TRBJ2-5	CATSTGVRETQYF	TGTGCCACCTCGACAGGGGTTAGAGAGACCCAGTACTTC
15	TRBV4-3	.	TRBD1	TRBJ1-5	CASSQQTGGDQPQHF	TGCGCCAGCAGCCAGCAGACAGGGGGCGATCAGCCCCAGCATTTT
14	TRBV12-5	.	.	TRBJ1-3	CASRHGGEGNTIYF	TGTGCTAGTAGGCACGGGGGGGAAGGAAACACCATATATTTT
16	TRBV6-5	.	TRBD2	TRBJ2-7	CASSYVWEGGSYEQYF	TGTGCCAGCAGTTATGTCTGGGAGGGCGGATCCTACGAGCAGTACTTC
16	TRBV7-8	.	TRBD1	TRBJ1-2	CASSSARQGANYGYTF	TGTGCCAGCAGCTCAGCCCGACAGGGAGCAAACTATGGCTACACCTTC
13	TRBV19	.	TRBD1	TRBJ1-5	CASRQGKYQPQHF	TGTGCCAGTCGACAGGGCAAATATCAGCCCCAGCATTTT
14	TRBV19	once	.	TRBJ2-2	CASIASSNTGELFF	TGTGCCAGTATCGCCAGTTCGAACACCGGGGAGCTGTTTTTT
15	TRBV4-3	.	.	TRBJ2-3	CASSPGGYGTDTQYF	TGCGCCAGCAGCCCCGGGGGATATGGTACAGATACGCAGTATTTT
14	TRBV9	.	.	TRBJ1-6	CASSTSPGNSPLHF	TGTGCCAGCAGCACTAGCCCGGGGAATTCACCCCTCCACTTT
15	TRBV10-3	.	.	TRBJ1-2	CAISFGGGVNYGYTF	TGTGCCATCAGTTTCGGGGGGGGAGTTAACTATGGCTACACCTTC
13	TRBV25-1	.	TRBD1	TRBJ1-2	CASSSSDRVGYTF	TGTGCCAGCAGTTCCTCGGACAGGGTCGGCTACACCTTC